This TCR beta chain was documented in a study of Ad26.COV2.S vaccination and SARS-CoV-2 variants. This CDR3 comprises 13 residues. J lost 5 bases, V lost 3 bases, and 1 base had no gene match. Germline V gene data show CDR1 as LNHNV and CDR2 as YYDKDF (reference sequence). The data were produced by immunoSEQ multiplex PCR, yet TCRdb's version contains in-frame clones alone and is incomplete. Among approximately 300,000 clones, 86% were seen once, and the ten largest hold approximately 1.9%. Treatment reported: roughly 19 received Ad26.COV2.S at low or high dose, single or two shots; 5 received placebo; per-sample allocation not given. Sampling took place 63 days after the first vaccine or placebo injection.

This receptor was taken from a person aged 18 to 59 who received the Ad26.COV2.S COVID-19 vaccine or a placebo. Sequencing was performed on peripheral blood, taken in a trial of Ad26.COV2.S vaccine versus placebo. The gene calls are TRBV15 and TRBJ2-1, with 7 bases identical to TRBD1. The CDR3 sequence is CATSRGTDNEQFF. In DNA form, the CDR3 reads TGTGCCACCAGCAGGGGGACAGACAATGAGCAGTTCTTC. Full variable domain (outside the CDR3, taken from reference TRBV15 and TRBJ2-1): DAMVIQNPRYQVTQFGKPVTLSCSQTLNHNVMYWYQQKSSQAPKLLFHYYDKDFNNEADTPDNFQSRRPNTSFCFLDIRSPGLGDTAMYLCATSRGTDNEQFFGPGTRLTVL.